This TCR beta chain was obtained from a study of T cell responses to AZD1222 COVID-19 vaccine. Findings and caveats of the study: Spike-specific TCR breadth and depth were elevated following two AZD1222 doses. The donor cohort was predominantly white British with a female majority, and clonal diversity may have been underestimated.

The CDR3 runs 13 residues. The ends lost 9 bases at V and 5 bases at J; junction bases unmatched: 8. CDR1 and CDR2 from the germline V gene are SGHKS and YYEKEE (reference sequence). To note about this clone: Its specificity is unknown.

Sequenced by immunoSEQ multiplex PCR; TCRdb stores in-frame clones only, minus some. Of over 130,000 clones listed, roughly nine tenths are singletons. The chain links TRBV5-5 to TRBJ2-1; 7 nucleotides agree with TRBD2. The source material was peripheral blood, sampled 28 days after the second AZD1222 dose. This receptor was obtained from an adult who received the AZD1222 COVID-19 vaccine. The CDR3 DNA follows: TGTGCCACCGGGTTTCGGGGGGACAATGAGCAGTTCTTC. Encoded protein: CATGFRGDNEQFF.